The T cell receptor beta chain described here comes from a study of T cells in Graves' hyperthyroidism and ophthalmopathy. Study findings and constraints: Before onset, ophthalmopathy was predicted by the model a median 6.5 months earlier. A 13 V-J model separated ophthalmopathy from stable hyperthyroidism.

This clonotype was recorded many times. What it binds is not known. Exclusion of a patient resulted from uncontrolled infection, other autoimmune disease, pregnancy or lactation. Template material for amplifying TCR beta CDR3 regions consisted of RNA transcripts. A set of HTBI primers served as the primers for a first-round RT-PCR of the TCR CDR3. Via MiXCR, TCRdb re-called the multiplex PCR reads, giving one row per CDR3 protein. Here the sample spans about 660,000 distinct CDR3 sequences, 45% being singletons. The germline V gene has CDR1 SQVTM and CDR2 ANQGSEA. With 8 bases clipped from V and 8 bases from J, the junction kept 8 bases outside the gene matches. This CDR3 is 11 amino acids long.

The genes are TRBV29-1 and TRBJ1-2, with TRBD1 matching over 7 bases. This sequence was found in an adult man with Graves' disease, either hyperthyroidism or ophthalmopathy (not recorded which). The source material was peripheral blood or thyroid tissue (not recorded which). The CDR3 nucleotides read TGCAGCACCAAGGGGGCGAGGGGCTACACCTTC. Its translation is CSTKGARGYTF. The variable domain in full, completed from reference TRBV29-1 and TRBJ1-2, reads SAVISQKPSRDICQRGTSLTIQCQVDSQVTMMFWYRQQPGQSLTLIATANQGSEATYESGFVIDKFPISRPNLTFSTLTVSNMSPEDSSIYLCSTKGARGYTFGSGTRLTVV.